The sample holds many counts of the clone carrying this T cell receptor (beta chain). Its antigen is as yet unknown. The entry originates in a study of regulatory T cells in long-lasting Graves disease. Regarding the study as a whole: Persistent Graves' patients showed less TCR diversity than newly diagnosed patients showed. Preferential use of TRBV28, TRBJ1-2 and TRBJ2-5 was seen in persistent disease.

Relying on iRepertoire HTBI primers and Arm-PCR of CDR3 regions, the team built TCR beta libraries. TCRdb re-derived calls from the multiplex PCR reads in MiXCR, one entry per CDR3 protein. The data hold about 200,000 distinct CDR3 sequences, with around 19% observed a single time. Time point in this sample: newly diagnosed GD, antithyroid drugs for less than 3 months. The TCR library was prepared using RNA isolated from PBMCs. With 3 bases removed from V and 5 bases from J, the gap between germline ends came to 20 bases. This CDR3 has 17 residues. From germline, CDR1 is LNHDA and CDR2 SQIVND (reference sequence). These data also formed part of another study, on T cells in Graves' hyperthyroidism and ophthalmopathy.

This sequence originates from a woman aged 25 to 39 with Graves disease. This rearrangement joins TRBV19 to TRBJ2-1; unclear D gene. The material sequenced was peripheral blood mononuclear cells (PBMCs), taken at new diagnosis, from a patient treated with antithyroid drugs. CDR3 DNA: TGTGCCAGTAGTATTCTGGGCAGGACGATTTTTGACAATGAGCAGTTCTTC. It yields the protein CASSILGRTIFDNEQFF.